Listed here are 7 T cell receptor beta chains from one sample, sequenced in a study of CD8 T cells in ankylosing spondylitis. TCRdb ran MiXCR on the 5' RACE reads and lists one entry per CDR3 protein. The table has a few hundred thousand distinct CDR3 sequences, 20% to 25% seen once. Whole-study findings and limits: Made up of eight or nine highly homologous variants, a TCR beta motif appeared characteristic of ankylosing spondylitis blood.

No antigen has been assigned to these receptors. Source material: blood, either unsorted or a sorted T cell fraction (not recorded which). The receptor source for this set is a male donor with ankylosing spondylitis.

This clonotype has a handful of counts. The CDR3 region is CASSIGQRNTGELFF. The DNA of the CDR3 is TGTGCCAGTAGTATTGGACAGCGCAACACCGGGGAGCTGTTTTTT. This chain uses TRBV19 with TRBJ2-2; D possibly corresponds to TRBD1 (6 bases). The CDR3 sequence is 15 residues long. The V end lost 3 bases, the J end lost 2 bases, and 10 bases lay between the germline ends. CDR1 and CDR2 from the germline V gene are LNHDA and SQIVND (reference sequence).

The chain combines TRBV29-1 with TRBJ1-1; 9 bases match TRBD1. CDR1 and CDR2 from the germline V gene are SQVTM and ANQGSEA. Trimming at V came to 1 base and at J to 5 bases, leaving 8 bases not matched to a gene. CDR3 length equals 15 residues. The CDR3 protein is CSVEVSRTGVTEAFF. DNA for the CDR3: TGCAGCGTTGAAGTTTCCCGGACAGGGGTGACTGAAGCTTTCTTT. The variable domain in full, completed from reference TRBV29-1 and TRBJ1-1, reads SAVISQKPSRDICQRGTSLTIQCQVDSQVTMMFWYRQQPGQSLTLIATANQGSEATYESGFVIDKFPISRPNLTFSTLTVSNMSPEDSSIYLCSVEVSRTGVTEAFFGQGTRLTVV.

This clonotype was detected many times. The CDR3 sequence: CASSSYREGPYNEQFF. The CDR3, as DNA: TGTGCCAGCAGCTCTTACCGGGAGGGCCCTTACAATGAGCAGTTCTTC. The chain uses TRBV7-3 and TRBJ2-1, with TRBD2 matching over 8 bases. Trimming took 4 bases from V and 4 from J; bases not matched to a gene: 9. This CDR3 is built from 16 residues. The germline CDR1 and CDR2 sequences are SGHTA and FQGTGA. The full variable domain, in which reference TRBV7-3 and TRBJ2-1 provide the parts outside the CDR3, is GAGVSQTPSNKVTEKGKYVELRCDPISGHTALYWYRQSLGQGPEFLIYFQGTGAADDSGLPNDRFFAVRPEGSVSTLKIQRTERGDSAVYLCASSSYREGPYNEQFFGPGTRLTVL.

This rearrangement joins TRBV28 to TRBJ2-5, with 8 bases lining up with TRBD1. V trimming: 6 bases; J trimming: 4 bases; junction bases outside the gene matches: 10. The CDR3 spans 15 residues. Per germline, CDR1 MDHEN and CDR2 SYDVKM. The CDR3 nucleotides are TGTGCCAGCAGACCGACAGGGGAGAGTCGAGAGACCCAGTACTTC. This sequence encodes CASRPTGESRETQYF.

V usage is TRBV10-2 and J usage is TRBJ1-1; tentatively, D is TRBD1 (5 bases). Germline lookup yields CDR1 WSHSY and CDR2 SAAADI. V was cut by 4 bases and J by 1 base, with 13 bases left in between. The CDR3 loop spans 15 amino acids. The CDR3 sequence is CASSAHRDGNTEAFF. The CDR3 nucleotides are TGCGCCAGCAGTGCACACCGGGACGGGAACACTGAAGCTTTCTTT.

This clonotype has a count of ten or more. The chain recombines TRBV2 with TRBJ1-5; the D gene is possibly TRBD1 (6 bases). V was trimmed by 5 bases and J by 1 base, leaving 21 bases between them. CDR1 is SNHLY, CDR2 FYNNEI, per germline. The CDR3 length is 18 residues. Here the CDR3 DNA reads TGTGCCAGCAGTCCCTCCTCCTGGACAGTCCCAAGCAATCAGCCCCAGCATTTT. It is translated as CASSPSSWTVPSNQPQHF.

V is TRBV27 and J is TRBJ2-3, with unresolved D. The CDR3 loop spans 11 amino acids. The V gene lost 8 bases and the J gene lost 5 bases, with 8 bases spanning the gap. Germline V gives CDR1 MNHEY, CDR2 SMNVEV (reference sequence). In nucleotides, the CDR3 is TGTGCCAGCGGGATAAGAGATACGCAGTATTTT. This encodes CASGIRDTQYF.